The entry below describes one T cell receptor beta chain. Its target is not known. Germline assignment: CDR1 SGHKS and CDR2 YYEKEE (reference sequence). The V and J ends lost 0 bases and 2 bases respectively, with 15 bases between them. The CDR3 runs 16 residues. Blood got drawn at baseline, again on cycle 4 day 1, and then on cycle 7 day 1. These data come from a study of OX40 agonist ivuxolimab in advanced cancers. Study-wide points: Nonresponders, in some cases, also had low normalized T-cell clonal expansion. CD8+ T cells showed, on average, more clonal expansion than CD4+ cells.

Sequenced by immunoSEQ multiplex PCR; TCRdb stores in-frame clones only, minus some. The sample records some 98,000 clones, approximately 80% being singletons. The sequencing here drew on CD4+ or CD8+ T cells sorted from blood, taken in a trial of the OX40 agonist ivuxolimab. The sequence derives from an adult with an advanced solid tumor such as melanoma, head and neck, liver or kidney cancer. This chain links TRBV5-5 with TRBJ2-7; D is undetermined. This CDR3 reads CASSLVAGRSAYEQYF. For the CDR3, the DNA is TGTGCCAGCAGCTTGGTTGCCGGGCGCTCGGCCTACGAGCAGTACTTC.